The table lists the clone carrying this TCR beta chain with a few counts. What it binds is unknown. This sample stems from a study of T cells in Graves' hyperthyroidism and ophthalmopathy. Exclusion of a patient resulted from uncontrolled infection, other autoimmune disease, pregnancy or lactation. Diagnosing involved the use of clinical symptoms, serum thyroxine and TRAb, thyroid ultrasound and orbital computed tomography. Germline CDR1 is MGHRA and CDR2 is YSYEKL. V lost 2 bases and J lost 3; bases outside the gene matches: 9. The length of the CDR3 is 17 residues. TCR beta CDR3 regions were amplified from RNA transcripts. In the first-round RT-PCR of the TCR CDR3, the HTBI primer set was used. TCRdb re-analysed the multiplex PCR reads in MiXCR, keeping a single row per CDR3 protein. The repertoire has roughly 700,000 distinct CDR3 sequences, 14% of them found once; the top ten carry 10%. Study-wide points: Researchers report that a 13 V-J model separated ophthalmopathy from stable hyperthyroidism.

The sequenced sample consisted of blood. The genes are TRBV4-1 and TRBJ2-2, with 7 bases identical to TRBD2. The TCR comes from a woman younger than 35 with Graves' hyperthyroidism. The chain's CDR3 is CASSQYSSGKYTGELFF. In nucleotides, the CDR3 is TGCGCCAGCAGCCAATATTCTAGCGGAAAATACACCGGGGAGCTGTTTTTT.